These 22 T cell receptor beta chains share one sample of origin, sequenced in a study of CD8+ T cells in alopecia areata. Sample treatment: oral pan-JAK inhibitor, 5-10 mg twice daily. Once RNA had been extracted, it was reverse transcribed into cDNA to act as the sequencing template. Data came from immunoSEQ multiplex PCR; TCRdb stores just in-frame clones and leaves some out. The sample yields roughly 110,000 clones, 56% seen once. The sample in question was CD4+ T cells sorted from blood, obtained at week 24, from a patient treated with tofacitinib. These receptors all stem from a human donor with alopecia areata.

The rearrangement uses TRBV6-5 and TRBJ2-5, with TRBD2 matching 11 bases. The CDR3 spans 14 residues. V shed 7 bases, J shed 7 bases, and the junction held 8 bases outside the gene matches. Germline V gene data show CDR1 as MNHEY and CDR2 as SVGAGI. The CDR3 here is CASTPSGGSGTQYF. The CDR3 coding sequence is TGTGCCAGCACACCTAGCGGGGGGTCAGGGACCCAGTACTTC.

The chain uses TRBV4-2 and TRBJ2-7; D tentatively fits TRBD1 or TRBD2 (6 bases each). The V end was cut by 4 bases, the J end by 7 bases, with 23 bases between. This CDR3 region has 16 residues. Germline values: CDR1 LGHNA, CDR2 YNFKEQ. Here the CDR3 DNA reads TGTGCCAGCAGCCTCGTCACCGGGACAACCGCGGGGGAGCAGTACTTC. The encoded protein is CASSLVTGTTAGEQYF.

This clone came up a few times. The CDR3 nucleotides are TGCAGTGCTAGATTTCGTCACGAGCAGTACTTC. Translated, it gives CSARFRHEQYF. The rearrangement uses TRBV20-1 and TRBJ2-7; D is ambiguous. V was clipped by 2 bases and J by 5 bases, with 7 bases between them. The germline gives CDR1 DFQATT, CDR2 SNEGSKA (reference sequence). CDR3 size: 11 residues.

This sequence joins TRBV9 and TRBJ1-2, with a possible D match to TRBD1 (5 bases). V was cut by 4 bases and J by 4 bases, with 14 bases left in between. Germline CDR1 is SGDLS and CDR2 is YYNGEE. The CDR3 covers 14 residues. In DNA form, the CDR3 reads TGTGCCAGCAGCAAGGACATAGCAAGCTATGGCTACACCTTC. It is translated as CASSKDIASYGYTF.

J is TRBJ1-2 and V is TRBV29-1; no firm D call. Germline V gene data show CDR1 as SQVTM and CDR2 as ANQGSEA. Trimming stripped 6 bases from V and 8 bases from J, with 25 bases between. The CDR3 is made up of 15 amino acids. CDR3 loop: CSVEPRVRWDLGYTF. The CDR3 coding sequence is TGCAGCGTGGAGCCAAGAGTGAGATGGGATTTGGGCTACACCTTC.

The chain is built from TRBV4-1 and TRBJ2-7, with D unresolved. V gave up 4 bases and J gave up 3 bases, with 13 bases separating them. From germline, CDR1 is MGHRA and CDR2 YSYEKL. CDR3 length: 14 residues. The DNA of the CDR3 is TGCGCCAGCAGCCCAGGAGTAAGCCGCTACGAGCAGTACTTC. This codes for CASSPGVSRYEQYF.

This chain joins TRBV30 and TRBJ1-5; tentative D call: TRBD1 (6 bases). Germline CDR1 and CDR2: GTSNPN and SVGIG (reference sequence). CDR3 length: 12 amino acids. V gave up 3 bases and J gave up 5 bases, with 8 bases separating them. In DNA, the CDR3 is TGTGCCTGGAGCGCAGGGGATCAGCCCCAGCATTTT. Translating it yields CAWSAGDQPQHF.

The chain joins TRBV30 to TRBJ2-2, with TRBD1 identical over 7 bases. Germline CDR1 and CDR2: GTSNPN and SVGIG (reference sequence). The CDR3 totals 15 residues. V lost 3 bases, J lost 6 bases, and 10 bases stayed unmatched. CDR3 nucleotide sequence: TGTGCCTGGAGCGGCAGACAGGGACGGGCCGGGGAGCTGTTTTTT. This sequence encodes CAWSGRQGRAGELFF.

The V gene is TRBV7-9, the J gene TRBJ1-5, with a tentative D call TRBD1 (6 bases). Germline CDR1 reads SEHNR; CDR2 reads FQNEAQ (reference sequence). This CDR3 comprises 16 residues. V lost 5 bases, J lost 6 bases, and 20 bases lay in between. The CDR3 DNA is TGTGCCAGCAGCCCGCTACAGGGATCCGGGGCTCAGCCCCAGCATTTT. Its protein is CASSPLQGSGAQPQHF.

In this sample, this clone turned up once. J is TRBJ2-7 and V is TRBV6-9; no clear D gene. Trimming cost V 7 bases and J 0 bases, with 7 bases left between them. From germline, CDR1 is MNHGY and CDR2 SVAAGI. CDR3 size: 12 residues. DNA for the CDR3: TGTGCCAGCAAGCGACGCTCCTACGAGCAGTACTTC. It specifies CASKRRSYEQYF.

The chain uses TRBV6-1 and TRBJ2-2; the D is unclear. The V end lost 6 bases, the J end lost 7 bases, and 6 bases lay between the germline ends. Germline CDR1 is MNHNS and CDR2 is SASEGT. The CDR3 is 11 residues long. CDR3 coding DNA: TGTGCCAGCAGACGAAGCGGGGAGCTGTTTTTT. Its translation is CASRRSGELFF.

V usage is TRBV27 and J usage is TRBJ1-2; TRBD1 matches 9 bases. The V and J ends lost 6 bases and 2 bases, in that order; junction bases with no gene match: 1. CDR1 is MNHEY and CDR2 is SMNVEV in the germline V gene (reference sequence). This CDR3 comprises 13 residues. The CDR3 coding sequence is TGTGCCAGCAGGGGACAGGGAAACTATGGCTACACCTTC. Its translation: CASRGQGNYGYTF.

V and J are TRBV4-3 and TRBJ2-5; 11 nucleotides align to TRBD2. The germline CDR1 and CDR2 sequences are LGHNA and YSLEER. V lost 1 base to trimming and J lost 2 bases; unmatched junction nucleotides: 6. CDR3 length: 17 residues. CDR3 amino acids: CASSQVGLAGGQETQYF. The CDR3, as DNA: TGCGCCAGCAGCCAAGTCGGGCTAGCGGGGGGACAAGAGACCCAGTACTTC.

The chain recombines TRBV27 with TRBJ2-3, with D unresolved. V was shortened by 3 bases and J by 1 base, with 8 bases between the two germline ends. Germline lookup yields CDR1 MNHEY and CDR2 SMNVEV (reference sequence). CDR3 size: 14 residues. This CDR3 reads CASSLGMGTDTQYF. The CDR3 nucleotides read TGTGCCAGCAGTTTGGGGATGGGCACAGATACGCAGTATTTT.

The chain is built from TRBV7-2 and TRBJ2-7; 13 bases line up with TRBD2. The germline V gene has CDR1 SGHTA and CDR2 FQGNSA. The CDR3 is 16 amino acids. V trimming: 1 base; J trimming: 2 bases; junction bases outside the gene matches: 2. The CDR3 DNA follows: TGTGCCAGCAGCTTAGAACTAGCGGGGGGGCCCTACGAGCAGTACTTC. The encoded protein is CASSLELAGGPYEQYF.

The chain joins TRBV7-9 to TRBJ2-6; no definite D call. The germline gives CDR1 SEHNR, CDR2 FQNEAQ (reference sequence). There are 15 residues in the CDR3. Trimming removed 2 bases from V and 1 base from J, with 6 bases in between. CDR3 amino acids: CASSLWGSGANVLTF. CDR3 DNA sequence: TGTGCCAGCAGCTTATGGGGATCTGGGGCCAACGTCCTGACTTTC.

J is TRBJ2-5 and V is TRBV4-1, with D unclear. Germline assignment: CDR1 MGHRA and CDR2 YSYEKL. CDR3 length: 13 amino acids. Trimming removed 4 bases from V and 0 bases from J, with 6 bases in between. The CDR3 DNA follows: TGCGCCAGCAGCCTCCAGTACCAAGAGACCCAGTACTTC. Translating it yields CASSLQYQETQYF.

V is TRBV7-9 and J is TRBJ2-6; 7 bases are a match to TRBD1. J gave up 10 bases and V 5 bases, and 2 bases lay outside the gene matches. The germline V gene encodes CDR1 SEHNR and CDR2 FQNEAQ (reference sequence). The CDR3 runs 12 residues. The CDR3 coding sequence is TGTGCCAGCAGCCAGGGACAGAACGTCCTGACTTTC. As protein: CASSQGQNVLTF.

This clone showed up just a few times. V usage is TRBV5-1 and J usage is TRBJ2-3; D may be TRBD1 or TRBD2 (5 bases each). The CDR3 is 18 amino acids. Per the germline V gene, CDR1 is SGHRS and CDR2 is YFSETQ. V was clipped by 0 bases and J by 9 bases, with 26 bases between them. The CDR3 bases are TGCGCCAGCAGCTTGGCTCTAAGGACTCTAGCCTTCGCAGGGACGCAGTATTTT. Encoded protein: CASSLALRTLAFAGTQYF.

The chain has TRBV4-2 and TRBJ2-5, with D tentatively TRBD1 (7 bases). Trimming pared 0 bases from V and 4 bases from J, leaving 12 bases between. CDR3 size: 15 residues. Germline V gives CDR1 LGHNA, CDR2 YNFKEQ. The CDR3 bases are TGTGCCAGCAGCCAAGATCAGGGGGGAGCAGAGACCCAGTACTTC. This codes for CASSQDQGGAETQYF.

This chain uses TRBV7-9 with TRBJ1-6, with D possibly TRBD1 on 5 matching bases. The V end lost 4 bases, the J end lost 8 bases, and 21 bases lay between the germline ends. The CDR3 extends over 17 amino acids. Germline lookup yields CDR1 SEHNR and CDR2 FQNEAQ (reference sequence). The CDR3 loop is CASSYARTLVQDSPLHF. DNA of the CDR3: TGTGCCAGCAGCTACGCCCGGACACTTGTGCAGGATTCACCCCTCCACTTT.

The CDR3 here is CASSFGDNSYEQYF. In DNA form, the CDR3 reads TGTGCCAGCAGCTTTGGGGACAACTCCTACGAGCAGTACTTC. The chain couples TRBV11-2 to TRBJ2-7; tentatively, D is TRBD1 (6 bases). V lost 3 bases, J lost 0 bases, and 9 bases lay in between. The CDR3 has 14 residues. From germline, CDR1 is SGHAT and CDR2 FQNNGV.